The entry below describes one T cell receptor (beta chain). The germline V gene encodes CDR1 MGHRA and CDR2 YSYEKL. Trimming removed 2 bases from V and 8 bases from J, with 9 bases in between. The CDR3 is 12 amino acids. These data belong to a study of shared T cell receptors in the human thymus. Generated by immunoSEQ multiplex PCR, the TCRdb table keeps only in-frame clones and is missing some. The profile shows 450,000 to 650,000 clones, approximately 78% of them singletons. These same data were also listed under a study on human thymus T cells. As reported in that work: Thymus specimens were resections from corrective heart surgery.

V and J are TRBV4-1 and TRBJ1-2; D gene ambiguous. The TCR sequence derives from a boy under two years old with a congenital heart defect. Sequencing was carried out using thymocytes. In DNA form, the CDR3 reads TGCGCCAGCAGCCAATCGAATCAGGGCTACACCTTC. Translation gives CASSQSNQGYTF.